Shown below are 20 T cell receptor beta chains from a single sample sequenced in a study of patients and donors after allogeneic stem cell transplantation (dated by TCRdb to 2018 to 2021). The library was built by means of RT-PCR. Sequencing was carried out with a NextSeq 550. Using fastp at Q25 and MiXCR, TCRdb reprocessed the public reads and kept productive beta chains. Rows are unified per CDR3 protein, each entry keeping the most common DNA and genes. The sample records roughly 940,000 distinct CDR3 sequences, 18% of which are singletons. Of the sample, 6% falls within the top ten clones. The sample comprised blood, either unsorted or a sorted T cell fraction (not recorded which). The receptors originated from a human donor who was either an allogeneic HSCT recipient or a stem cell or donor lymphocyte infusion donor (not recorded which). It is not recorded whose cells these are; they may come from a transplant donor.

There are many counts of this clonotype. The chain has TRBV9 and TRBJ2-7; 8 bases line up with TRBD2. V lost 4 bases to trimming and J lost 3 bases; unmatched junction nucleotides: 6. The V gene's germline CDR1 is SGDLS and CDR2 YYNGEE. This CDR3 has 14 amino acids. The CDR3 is CASSPTSASYEQYF. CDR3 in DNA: TGTGCCAGCAGCCCGACTAGCGCGAGCTACGAGCAGTACTTC.

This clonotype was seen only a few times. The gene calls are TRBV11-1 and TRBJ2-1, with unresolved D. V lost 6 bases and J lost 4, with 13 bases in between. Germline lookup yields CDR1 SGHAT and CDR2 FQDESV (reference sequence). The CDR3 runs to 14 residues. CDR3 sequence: CASRPAMPYNEQFF. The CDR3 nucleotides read TGTGCCAGCAGACCGGCGATGCCTTACAATGAGCAGTTCTTC.

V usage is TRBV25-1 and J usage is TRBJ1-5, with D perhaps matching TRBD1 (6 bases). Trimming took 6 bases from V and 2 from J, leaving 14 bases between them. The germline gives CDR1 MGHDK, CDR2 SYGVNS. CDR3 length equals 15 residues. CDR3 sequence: CASRDGQPGNQPQHF. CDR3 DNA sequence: TGTGCCAGCAGGGACGGACAGCCGGGCAATCAGCCCCAGCATTTT.

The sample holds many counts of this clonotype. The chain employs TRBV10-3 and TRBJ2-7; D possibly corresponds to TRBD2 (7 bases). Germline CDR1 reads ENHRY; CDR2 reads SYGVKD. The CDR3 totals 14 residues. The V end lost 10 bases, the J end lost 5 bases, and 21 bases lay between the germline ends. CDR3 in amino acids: CATWGAGAQNEQYF. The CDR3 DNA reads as TGTGCCACTTGGGGGGCGGGGGCGCAGAACGAGCAGTACTTC.

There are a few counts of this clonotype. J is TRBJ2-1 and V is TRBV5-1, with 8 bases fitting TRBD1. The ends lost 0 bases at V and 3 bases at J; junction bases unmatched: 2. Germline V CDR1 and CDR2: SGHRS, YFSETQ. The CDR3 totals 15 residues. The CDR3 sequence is CASSLEDRDYNEQFF. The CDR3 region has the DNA TGCGCCAGCAGCTTGGAGGACAGGGACTACAATGAGCAGTTCTTC. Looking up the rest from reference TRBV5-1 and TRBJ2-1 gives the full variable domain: KAGVTQTPRYLIKTRGQQVTLSCSPISGHRSVSWYQQTPGQGLQFLFEYFSETQRNKGNFPGRFSGRQFSNSRSEMNVSTLELGDSALYLCASSLEDRDYNEQFFGPGTRLTVL.

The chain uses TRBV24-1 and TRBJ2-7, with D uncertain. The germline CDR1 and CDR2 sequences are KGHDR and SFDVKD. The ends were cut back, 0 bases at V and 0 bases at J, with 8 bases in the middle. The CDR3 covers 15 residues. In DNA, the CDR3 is TGTGCCACCAGTGATTTGGCTGGGAACTCCTACGAGCAGTACTTC. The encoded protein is CATSDLAGNSYEQYF.

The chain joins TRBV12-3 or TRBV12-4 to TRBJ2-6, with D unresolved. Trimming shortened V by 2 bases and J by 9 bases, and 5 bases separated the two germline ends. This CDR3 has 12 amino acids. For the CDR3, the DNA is TGTGCCAGCAGTTTATCGGTCAACGTCCTGACTTTC. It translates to CASSLSVNVLTF.

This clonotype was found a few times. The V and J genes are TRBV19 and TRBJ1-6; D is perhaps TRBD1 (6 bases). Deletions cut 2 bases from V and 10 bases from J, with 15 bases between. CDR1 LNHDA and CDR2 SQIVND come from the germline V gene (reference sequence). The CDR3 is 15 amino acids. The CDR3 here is CASSIQGTVRSPLHF. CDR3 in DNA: TGTGCCAGTAGTATACAGGGGACGGTGCGATCACCCCTCCACTTT.

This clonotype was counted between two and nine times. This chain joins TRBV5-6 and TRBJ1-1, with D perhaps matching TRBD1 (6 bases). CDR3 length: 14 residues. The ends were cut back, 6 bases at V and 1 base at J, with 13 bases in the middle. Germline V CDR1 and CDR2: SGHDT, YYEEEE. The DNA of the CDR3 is TGTGCCAGCAAACTAGGACAGCGGAACACTGAAGCTTTCTTT. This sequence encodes CASKLGQRNTEAFF.

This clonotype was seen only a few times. DNA of the CDR3: TGCGCCAGTCAATTTAGTCTTTCCTACAATGAGCAGTTCTTC. Its translation is CASQFSLSYNEQFF. The rearrangement joins TRBV5-1 to TRBJ2-1, with D uncertain. V lost 8 bases, J lost 1 base, and 13 bases lay in between. The germline gives CDR1 SGHRS, CDR2 YFSETQ. CDR3 length: 14 amino acids. Looking up the rest from reference TRBV5-1 and TRBJ2-1 gives the full variable domain: KAGVTQTPRYLIKTRGQQVTLSCSPISGHRSVSWYQQTPGQGLQFLFEYFSETQRNKGNFPGRFSGRQFSNSRSEMNVSTLELGDSALYLCASQFSLSYNEQFFGPGTRLTVL.

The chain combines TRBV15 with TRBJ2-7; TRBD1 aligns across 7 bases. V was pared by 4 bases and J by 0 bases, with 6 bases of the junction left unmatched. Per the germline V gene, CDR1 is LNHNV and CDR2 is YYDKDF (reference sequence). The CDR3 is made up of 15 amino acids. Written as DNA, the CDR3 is TGTGCCACCAGCACCCGGGACAGAGCCTCCTACGAGCAGTACTTC. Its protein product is CATSTRDRASYEQYF.

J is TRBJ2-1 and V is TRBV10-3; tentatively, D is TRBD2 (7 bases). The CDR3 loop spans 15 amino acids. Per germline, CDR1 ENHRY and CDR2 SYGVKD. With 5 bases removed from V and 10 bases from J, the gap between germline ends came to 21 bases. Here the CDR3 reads CAISTGLMGGEEQFF. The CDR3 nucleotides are TGTGCCATCAGTACAGGGTTGATGGGGGGGGAAGAGCAGTTCTTC.

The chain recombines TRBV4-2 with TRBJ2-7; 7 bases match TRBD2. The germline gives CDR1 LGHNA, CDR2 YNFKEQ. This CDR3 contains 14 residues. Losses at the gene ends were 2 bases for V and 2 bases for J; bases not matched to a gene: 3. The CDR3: CASSQTSVAYEQYF. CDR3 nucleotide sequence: TGTGCCAGCAGCCAAACTAGCGTAGCCTACGAGCAGTACTTC.

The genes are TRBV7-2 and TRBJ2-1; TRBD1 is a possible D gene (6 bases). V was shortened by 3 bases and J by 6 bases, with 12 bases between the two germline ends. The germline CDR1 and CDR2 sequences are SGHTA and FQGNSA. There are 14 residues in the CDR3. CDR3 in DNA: TGTGCCAGCAGCTTCTGGGGGCAGGGCAATGAGCAGTTCTTC. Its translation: CASSFWGQGNEQFF.

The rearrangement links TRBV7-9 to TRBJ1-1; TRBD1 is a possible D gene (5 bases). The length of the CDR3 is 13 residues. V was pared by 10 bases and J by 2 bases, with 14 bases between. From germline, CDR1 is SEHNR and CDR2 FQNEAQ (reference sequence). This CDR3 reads CATPHGGNTEAFF. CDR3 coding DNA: TGTGCCACCCCCCATGGGGGAAACACTGAAGCTTTCTTT.

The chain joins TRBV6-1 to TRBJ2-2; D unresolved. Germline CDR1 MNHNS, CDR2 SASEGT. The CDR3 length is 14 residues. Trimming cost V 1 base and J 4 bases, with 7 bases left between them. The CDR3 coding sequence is TGTGCCAGCAGTGAAGACTCTCCCACCGGGGAGCTGTTTTTT. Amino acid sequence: CASSEDSPTGELFF.

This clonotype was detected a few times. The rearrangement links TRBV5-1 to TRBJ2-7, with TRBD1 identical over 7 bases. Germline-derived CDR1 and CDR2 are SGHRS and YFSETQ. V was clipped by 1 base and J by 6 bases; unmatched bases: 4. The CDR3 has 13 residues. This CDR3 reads CASSLRGRLEQYF. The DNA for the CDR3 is TGCGCCAGCAGCTTGAGGGGGCGCCTCGAGCAGTACTTC.

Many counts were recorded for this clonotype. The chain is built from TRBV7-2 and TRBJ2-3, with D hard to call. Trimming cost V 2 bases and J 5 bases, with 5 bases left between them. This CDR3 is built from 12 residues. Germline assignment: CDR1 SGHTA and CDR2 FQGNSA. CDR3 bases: TGTGCCAGCAGCTTATCCGAAGATACGCAGTATTTT. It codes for CASSLSEDTQYF.

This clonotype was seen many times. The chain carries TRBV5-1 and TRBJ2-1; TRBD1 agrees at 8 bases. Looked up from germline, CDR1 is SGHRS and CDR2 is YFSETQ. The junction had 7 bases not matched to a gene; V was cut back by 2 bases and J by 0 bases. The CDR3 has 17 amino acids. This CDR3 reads CASSFYPGQDSYNEQFF. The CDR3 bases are TGCGCCAGCAGCTTCTATCCGGGACAGGACTCCTACAATGAGCAGTTCTTC.

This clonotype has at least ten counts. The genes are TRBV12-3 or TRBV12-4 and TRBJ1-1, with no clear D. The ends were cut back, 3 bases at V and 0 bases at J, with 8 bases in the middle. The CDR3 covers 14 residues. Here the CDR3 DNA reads TGTGCCAGCAGTTTTCGTGGAATGAACACTGAAGCTTTCTTT. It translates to CASSFRGMNTEAFF.